This T cell receptor (beta chain) comes out of a study of blood T cell repertoires in COVID-19. The table came from immunoSEQ multiplex PCR; TCRdb's copy has only in-frame clones and leaves some out. The sample yields roughly 100,000 clones, approximately 84% seen once. The sequence came from a man between 40 and 49 years old with active or convalescent COVID-19. The material sequenced was peripheral blood.

Here the CDR3 DNA reads TGTGCCAGCACGGTAACGGGGGTATTGTCAGATACGCAGTATTTT. This translates into CASTVTGVLSDTQYF. The chain is built from TRBV5-4 and TRBJ2-3; possibly TRBD2 for D (6 bases). V lost 6 bases and J 4 bases, leaving 18 bases between the germline ends. CDR3 length equals 15 residues. Germline CDR1 SGHNT, CDR2 YYREEE (reference sequence).